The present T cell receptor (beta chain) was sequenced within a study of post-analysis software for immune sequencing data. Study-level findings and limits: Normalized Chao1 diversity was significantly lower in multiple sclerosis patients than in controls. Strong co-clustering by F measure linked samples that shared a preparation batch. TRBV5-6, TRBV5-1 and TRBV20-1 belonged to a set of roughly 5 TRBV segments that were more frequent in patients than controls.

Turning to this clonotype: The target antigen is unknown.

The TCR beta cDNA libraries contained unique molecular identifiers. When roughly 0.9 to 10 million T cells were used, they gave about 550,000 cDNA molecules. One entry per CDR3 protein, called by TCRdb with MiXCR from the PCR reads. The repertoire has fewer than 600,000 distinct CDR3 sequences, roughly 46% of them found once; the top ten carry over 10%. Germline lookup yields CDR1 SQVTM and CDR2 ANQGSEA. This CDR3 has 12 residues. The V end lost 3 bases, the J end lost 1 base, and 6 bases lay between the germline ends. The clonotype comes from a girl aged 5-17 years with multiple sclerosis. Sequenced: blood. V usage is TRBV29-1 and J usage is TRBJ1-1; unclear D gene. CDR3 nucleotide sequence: TGCAGCGTTGAGGGCAGGAACACTGAAGCTTTCTTT. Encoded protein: CSVEGRNTEAFF.